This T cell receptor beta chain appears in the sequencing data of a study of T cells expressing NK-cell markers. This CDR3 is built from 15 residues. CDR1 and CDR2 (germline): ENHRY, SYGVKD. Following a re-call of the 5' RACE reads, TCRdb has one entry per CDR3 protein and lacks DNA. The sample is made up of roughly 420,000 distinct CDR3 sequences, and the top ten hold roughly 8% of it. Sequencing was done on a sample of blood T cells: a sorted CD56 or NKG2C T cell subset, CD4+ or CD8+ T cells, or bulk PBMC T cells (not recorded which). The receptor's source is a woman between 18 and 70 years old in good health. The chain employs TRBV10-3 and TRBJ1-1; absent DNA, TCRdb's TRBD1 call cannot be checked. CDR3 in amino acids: CAISEPGQGYTEAFF.